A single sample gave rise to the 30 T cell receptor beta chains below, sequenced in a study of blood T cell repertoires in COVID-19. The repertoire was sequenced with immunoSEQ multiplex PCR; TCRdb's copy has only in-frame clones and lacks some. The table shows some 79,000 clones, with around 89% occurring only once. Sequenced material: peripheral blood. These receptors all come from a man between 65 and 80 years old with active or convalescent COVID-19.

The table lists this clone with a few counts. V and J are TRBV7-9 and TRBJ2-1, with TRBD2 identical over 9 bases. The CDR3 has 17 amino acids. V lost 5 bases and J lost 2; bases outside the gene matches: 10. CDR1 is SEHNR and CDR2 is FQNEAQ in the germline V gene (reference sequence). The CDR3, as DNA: TGTGCCAGCAGCCTCACCTCCGGGACTAGCACCTACAATGAGCAGTTCTTC. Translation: CASSLTSGTSTYNEQFF.

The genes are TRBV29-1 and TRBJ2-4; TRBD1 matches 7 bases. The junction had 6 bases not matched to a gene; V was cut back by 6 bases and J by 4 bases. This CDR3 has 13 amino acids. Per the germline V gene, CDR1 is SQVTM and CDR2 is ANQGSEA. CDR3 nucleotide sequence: TGCAGCGTGGGAACAGGGGTAAAAAACATTCAGTACTTC. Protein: CSVGTGVKNIQYF. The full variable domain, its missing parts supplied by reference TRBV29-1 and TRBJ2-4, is SAVISQKPSRDICQRGTSLTIQCQVDSQVTMMFWYRQQPGQSLTLIATANQGSEATYESGFVIDKFPISRPNLTFSTLTVSNMSPEDSSIYLCSVGTGVKNIQYFGAGTRLSVL.

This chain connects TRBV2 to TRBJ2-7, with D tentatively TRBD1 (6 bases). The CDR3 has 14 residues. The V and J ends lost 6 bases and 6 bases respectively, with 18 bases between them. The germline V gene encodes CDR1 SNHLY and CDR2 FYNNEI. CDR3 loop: CASSGDIGRGEQYF. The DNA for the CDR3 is TGTGCCAGCAGCGGGGACATCGGTCGGGGCGAGCAGTACTTC. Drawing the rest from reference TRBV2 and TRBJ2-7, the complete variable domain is EPEVTQTPSHQVTQMGQEVILRCVPISNHLYFYWYRQILGQKVEFLVSFYNNEISEKSEIFDDQFSVERPDGSNFTLKIRSTKLEDSAMYFCASSGDIGRGEQYFGPGTRLTVT.

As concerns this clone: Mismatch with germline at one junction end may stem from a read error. CDR3: CASTGTGLYGQYF. The CDR3 nucleotides are TGTGCCAGCACCGGGACAGGGCTCTACGGGCAGTACTTC. This chain connects TRBV28 to TRBJ2-7, with 9 bases identical to TRBD1. The CDR3 spans 13 residues. Germline V gives CDR1 MDHEN, CDR2 SYDVKM.

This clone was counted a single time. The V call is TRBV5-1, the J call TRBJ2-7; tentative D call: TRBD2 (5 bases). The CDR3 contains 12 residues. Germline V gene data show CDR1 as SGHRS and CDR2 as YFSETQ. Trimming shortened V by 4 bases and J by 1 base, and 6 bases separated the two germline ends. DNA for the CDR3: TGCGCCAGCAGCCGGGATTCCTACGAGCAGTACTTC. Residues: CASSRDSYEQYF.

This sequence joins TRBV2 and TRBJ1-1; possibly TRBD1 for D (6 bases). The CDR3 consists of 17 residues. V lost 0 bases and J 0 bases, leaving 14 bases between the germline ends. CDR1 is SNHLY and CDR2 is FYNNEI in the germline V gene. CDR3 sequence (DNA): TGTGCCAGCAGTGAAGCTTGGGTTGGGGGCTTGAACACTGAAGCTTTCTTT. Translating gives CASSEAWVGGLNTEAFF.

The CDR3 bases are TGTGCCAGCAGTGAGGCGGGGTCCGGAAACACCATATATTTT. This encodes CASSEAGSGNTIYF. The V gene is TRBV25-1, the J gene TRBJ1-3; D unresolved. This CDR3 contains 14 residues. Per germline, CDR1 MGHDK and CDR2 SYGVNS. Trimming took off 3 bases at V and 4 bases at J, with 10 bases between the two ends.

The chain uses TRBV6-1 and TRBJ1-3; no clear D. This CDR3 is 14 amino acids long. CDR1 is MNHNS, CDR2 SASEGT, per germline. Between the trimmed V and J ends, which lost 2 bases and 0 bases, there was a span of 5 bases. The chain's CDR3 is CASSESSSGNTIYF. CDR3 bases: TGTGCCAGCAGTGAATCTAGCTCTGGAAACACCATATATTTT.

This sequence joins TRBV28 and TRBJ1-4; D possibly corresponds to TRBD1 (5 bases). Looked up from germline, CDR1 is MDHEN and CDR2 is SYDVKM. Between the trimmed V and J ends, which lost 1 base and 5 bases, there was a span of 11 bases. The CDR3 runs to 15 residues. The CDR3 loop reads CASSLSSGRNEKLFF. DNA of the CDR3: TGTGCCAGCAGTTTATCTTCAGGGCGGAATGAAAAACTGTTTTTT.

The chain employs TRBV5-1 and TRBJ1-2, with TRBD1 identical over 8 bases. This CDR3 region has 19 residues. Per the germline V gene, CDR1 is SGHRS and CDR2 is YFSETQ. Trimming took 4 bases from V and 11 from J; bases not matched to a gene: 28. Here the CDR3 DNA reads TGCGCCAGCAGCCTCAATACTGCCATTCAAACAGGGGGGCGCGCCGGTTACACCTTC. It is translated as CASSLNTAIQTGGRAGYTF. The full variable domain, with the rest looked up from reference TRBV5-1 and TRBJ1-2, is KAGVTQTPRYLIKTRGQQVTLSCSPISGHRSVSWYQQTPGQGLQFLFEYFSETQRNKGNFPGRFSGRQFSNSRSEMNVSTLELGDSALYLCASSLNTAIQTGGRAGYTFGSGTRLTVV.

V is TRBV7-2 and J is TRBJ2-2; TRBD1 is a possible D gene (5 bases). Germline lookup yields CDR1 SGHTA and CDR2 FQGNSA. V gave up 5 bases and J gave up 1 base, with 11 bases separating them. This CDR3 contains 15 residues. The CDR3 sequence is CASSRMTVNTGELFF. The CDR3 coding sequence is TGTGCCAGCAGCCGTATGACAGTGAACACCGGGGAGCTGTTTTTT.

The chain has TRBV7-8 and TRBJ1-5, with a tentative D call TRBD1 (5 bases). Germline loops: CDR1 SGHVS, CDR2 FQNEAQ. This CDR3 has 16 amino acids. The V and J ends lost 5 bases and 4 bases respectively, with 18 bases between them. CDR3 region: CASSLEWGGTNQPQHF. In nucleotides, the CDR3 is TGTGCCAGCAGCCTTGAGTGGGGGGGAACGAATCAGCCCCAGCATTTT.

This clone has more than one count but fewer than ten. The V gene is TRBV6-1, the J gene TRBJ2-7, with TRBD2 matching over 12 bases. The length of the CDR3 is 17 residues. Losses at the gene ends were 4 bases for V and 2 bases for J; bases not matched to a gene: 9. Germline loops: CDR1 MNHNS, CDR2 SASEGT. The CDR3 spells CASSVRLAGAETYEQYF. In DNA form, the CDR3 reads TGTGCCAGCAGTGTACGACTAGCGGGAGCTGAGACCTACGAGCAGTACTTC.

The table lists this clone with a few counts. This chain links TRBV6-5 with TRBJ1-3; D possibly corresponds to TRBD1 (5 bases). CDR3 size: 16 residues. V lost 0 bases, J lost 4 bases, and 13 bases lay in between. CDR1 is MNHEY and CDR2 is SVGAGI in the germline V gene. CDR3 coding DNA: TGTGCCAGCAGTTACTCCAGGACATTAAGGGGAAACACCATATATTTT. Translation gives CASSYSRTLRGNTIYF.

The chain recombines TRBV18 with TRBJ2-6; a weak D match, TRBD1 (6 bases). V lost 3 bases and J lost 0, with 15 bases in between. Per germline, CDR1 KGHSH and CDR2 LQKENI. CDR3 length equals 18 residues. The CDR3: CASSPRQVLRSGANVLTF. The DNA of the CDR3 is TGTGCCAGCTCACCTCGACAGGTTCTACGCTCTGGGGCCAACGTCCTGACTTTC. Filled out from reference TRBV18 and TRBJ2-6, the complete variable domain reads NAGVMQNPRHLVRRRGQEARLRCSPMKGHSHVYWYRQLPEEGLKFMVYLQKENIIDESGMPKERFSAEFPKEGPSILRIQQVVRGDSAAYFCASSPRQVLRSGANVLTFGAGSRLTVL.

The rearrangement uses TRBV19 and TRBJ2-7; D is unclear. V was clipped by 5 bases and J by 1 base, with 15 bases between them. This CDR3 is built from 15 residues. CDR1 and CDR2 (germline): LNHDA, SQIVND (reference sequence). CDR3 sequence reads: CASSAGVQRSYEQYF. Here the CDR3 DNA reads TGTGCCAGTAGTGCTGGAGTGCAGAGATCCTACGAGCAGTACTTC.

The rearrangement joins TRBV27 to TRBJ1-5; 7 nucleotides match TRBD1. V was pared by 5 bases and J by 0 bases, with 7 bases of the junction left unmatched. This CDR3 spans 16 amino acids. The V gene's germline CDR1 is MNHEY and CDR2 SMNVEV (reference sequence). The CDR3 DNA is TGTGCCAGCAGTGTCCAGGGGGTAGGTAGCAATCAGCCCCAGCATTTT. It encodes CASSVQGVGSNQPQHF.

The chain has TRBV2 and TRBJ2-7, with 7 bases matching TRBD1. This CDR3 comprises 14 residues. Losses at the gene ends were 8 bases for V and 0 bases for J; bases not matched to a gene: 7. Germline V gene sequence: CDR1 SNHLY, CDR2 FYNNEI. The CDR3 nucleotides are TGTGCCAGCCTGAGACAGGGTTCCTCCTACGAGCAGTACTTC. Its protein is CASLRQGSSYEQYF. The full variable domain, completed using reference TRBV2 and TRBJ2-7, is EPEVTQTPSHQVTQMGQEVILRCVPISNHLYFYWYRQILGQKVEFLVSFYNNEISEKSEIFDDQFSVERPDGSNFTLKIRSTKLEDSAMYFCASLRQGSSYEQYFGPGTRLTVT.

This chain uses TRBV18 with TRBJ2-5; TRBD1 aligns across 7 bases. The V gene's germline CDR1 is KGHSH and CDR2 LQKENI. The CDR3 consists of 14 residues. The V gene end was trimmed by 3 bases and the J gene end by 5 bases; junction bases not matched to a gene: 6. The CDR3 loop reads CASSPLRDSETQYF. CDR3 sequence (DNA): TGTGCCAGCTCACCGCTCCGGGACAGCGAGACCCAGTACTTC. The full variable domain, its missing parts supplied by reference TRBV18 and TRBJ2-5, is NAGVMQNPRHLVRRRGQEARLRCSPMKGHSHVYWYRQLPEEGLKFMVYLQKENIIDESGMPKERFSAEFPKEGPSILRIQQVVRGDSAAYFCASSPLRDSETQYFGPGTRLLVL.

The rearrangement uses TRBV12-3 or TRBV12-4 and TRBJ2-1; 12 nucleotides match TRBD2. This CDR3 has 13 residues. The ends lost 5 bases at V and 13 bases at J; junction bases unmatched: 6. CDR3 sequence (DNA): TGTGCCAGCAGTCAGACTAGCGGGAGAGAACAGTTCTTC. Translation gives CASSQTSGREQFF.

The CDR3 DNA reads as TGTGCCTGGAGTTCAACCGGGGATCAGCCCCAGCATTTT. This gives the protein CAWSSTGDQPQHF. The chain combines TRBV30 with TRBJ1-5; the D is unclear. The CDR3 spans 13 residues. Germline assignment: CDR1 GTSNPN and CDR2 SVGIG (reference sequence). V lost 2 bases and J lost 5, with 10 bases in between.

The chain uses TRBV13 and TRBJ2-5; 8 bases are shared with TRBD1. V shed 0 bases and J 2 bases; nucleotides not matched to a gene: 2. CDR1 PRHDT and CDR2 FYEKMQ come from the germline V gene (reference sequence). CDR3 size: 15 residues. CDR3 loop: CASSLGGQVQETQYF. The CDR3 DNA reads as TGTGCCAGCAGCTTAGGGGGACAGGTTCAAGAGACCCAGTACTTC.

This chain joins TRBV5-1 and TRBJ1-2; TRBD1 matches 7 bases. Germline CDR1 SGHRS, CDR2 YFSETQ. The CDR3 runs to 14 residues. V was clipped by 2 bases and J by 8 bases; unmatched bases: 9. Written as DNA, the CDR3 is TGCGCCAGCAGCTTACCGACAGGGAAGAACGGCTACACCTTC. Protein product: CASSLPTGKNGYTF.

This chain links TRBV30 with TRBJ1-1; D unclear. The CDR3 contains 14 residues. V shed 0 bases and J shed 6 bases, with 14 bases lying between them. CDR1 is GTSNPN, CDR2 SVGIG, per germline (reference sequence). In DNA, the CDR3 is TGTGCCTGGAGTGTCGCAGGTTTTATCGCTGAAGCTTTCTTT. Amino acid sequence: CAWSVAGFIAEAFF. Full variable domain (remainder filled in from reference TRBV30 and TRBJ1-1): SQTIHQWPATLVQPVGSPLSLECTVEGTSNPNLYWYRQAAGRGLQLLFYSVGIGQISSEVPQNLSASRPQDRQFILSSKKLLLSDSGFYLCAWSVAGFIAEAFFGQGTRLTVV.

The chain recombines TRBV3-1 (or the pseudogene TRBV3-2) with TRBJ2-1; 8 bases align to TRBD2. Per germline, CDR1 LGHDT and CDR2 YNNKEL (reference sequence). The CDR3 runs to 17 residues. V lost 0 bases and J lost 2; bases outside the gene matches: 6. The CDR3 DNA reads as TGTGCCAGCAGCCAAGATCTGAGCGGGAGTCCCTACAATGAGCAGTTCTTC. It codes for CASSQDLSGSPYNEQFF.

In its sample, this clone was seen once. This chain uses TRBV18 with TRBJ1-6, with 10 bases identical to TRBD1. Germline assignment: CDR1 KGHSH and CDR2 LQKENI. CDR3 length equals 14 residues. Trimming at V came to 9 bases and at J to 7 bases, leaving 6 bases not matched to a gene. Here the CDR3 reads CASTPGQGNSPLHF. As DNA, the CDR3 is TGTGCCAGTACACCGGGACAGGGGAATTCACCCCTCCACTTT. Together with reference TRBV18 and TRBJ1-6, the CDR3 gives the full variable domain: NAGVMQNPRHLVRRRGQEARLRCSPMKGHSHVYWYRQLPEEGLKFMVYLQKENIIDESGMPKERFSAEFPKEGPSILRIQQVVRGDSAAYFCASTPGQGNSPLHFGNGTRLTVT.

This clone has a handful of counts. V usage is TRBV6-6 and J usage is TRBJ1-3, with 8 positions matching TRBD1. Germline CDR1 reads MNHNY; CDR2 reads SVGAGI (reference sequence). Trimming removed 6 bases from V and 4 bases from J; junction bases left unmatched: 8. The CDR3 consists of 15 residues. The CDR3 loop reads CASSPQGATGNTIYF. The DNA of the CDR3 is TGTGCCAGCAGCCCTCAGGGGGCGACAGGAAACACCATATATTTT.

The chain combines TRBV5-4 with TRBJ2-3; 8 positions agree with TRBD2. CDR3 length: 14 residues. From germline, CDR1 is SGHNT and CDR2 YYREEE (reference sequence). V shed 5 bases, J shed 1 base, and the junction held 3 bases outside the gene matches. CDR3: CASRRAGGTDTQYF. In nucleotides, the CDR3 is TGTGCCAGCAGGCGAGCGGGGGGCACAGATACGCAGTATTTT.

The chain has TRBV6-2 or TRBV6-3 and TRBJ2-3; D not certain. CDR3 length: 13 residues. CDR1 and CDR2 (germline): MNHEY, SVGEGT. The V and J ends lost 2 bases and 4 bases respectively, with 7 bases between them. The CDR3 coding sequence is TGTGCCAGCAGTTACCGGCAGGCAGATACGCAGTATTTT. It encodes CASSYRQADTQYF.

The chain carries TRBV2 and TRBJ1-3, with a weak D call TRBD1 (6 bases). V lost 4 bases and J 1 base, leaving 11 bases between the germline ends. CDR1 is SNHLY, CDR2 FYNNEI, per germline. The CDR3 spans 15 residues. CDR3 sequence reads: CASSGNRVSGNTIYF. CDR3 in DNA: TGTGCCAGCAGTGGCAACAGGGTATCTGGAAACACCATATATTTT.